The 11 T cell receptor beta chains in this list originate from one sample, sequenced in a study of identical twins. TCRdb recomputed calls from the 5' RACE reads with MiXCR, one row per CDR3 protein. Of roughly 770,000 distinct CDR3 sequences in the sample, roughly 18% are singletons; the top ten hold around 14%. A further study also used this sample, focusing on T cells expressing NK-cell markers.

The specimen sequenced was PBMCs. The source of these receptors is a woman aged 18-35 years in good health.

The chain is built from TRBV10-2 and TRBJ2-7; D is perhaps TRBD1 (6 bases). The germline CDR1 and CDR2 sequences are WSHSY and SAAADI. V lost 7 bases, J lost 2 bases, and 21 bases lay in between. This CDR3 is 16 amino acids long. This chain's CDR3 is CASMSPPTGLAYEQYF. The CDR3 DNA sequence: TGCGCCAGCATGTCTCCTCCGACAGGATTAGCCTACGAGCAGTACTTC.

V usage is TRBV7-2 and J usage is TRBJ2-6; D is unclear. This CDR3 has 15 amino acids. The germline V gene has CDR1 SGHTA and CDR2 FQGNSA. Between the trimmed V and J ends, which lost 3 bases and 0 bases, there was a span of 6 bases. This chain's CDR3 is CASSFPLSGANVLTF. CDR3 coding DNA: TGTGCCAGCAGCTTCCCTCTCTCTGGGGCCAACGTCCTGACTTTC.

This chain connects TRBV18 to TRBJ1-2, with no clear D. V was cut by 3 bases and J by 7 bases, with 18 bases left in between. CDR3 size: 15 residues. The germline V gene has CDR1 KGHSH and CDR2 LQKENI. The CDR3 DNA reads TGTGCCAGCTCACCCGATCGGGCCATTTCGGGTGGCTACACCTTC. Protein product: CASSPDRAISGGYTF.

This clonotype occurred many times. This CDR3 is CASSGWTGYQETQYF. The CDR3 region has the DNA TGTGCCAGCAGCGGTTGGACAGGGTACCAAGAGACCCAGTACTTC. The gene calls are TRBV7-6 and TRBJ2-5; TRBD1 aligns across 8 bases. CDR3 size: 15 residues. The J segment lost 0 bases and the V segment lost 5 bases, leaving 5 bases of the junction unmatched. The V gene's germline CDR1 is SGHVS and CDR2 FNYEAQ.

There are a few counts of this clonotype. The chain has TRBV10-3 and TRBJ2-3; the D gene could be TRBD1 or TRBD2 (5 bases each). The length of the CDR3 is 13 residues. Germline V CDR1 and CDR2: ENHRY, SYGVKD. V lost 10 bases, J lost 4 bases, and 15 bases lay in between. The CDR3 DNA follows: TGTGCCACGGGCGAGGGACCACCAGATACGCAGTATTTT. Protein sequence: CATGEGPPDTQYF.

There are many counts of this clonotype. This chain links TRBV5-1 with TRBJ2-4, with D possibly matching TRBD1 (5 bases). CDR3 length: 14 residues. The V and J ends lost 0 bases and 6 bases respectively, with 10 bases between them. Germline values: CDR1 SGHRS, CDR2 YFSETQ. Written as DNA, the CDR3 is TGCGCCAGCAGCTTGGATGAAGGGGTAAACATTCAGTACTTC. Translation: CASSLDEGVNIQYF.

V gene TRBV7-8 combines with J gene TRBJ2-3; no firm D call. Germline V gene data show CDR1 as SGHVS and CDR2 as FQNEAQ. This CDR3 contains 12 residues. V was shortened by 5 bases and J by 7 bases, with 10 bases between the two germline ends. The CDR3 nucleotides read TGTGCCAGCAGCCGGAGCGTGAATACGCAGTATTTT. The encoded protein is CASSRSVNTQYF.

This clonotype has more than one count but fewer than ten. The CDR3 loop reads CASSYPPNEQFF. The CDR3 DNA reads as TGTGCCAGCAGTTACCCGCCCAATGAGCAGTTCTTC. The chain carries TRBV6-2 or TRBV6-3 and TRBJ2-1; D not resolved. This CDR3 has 12 residues. CDR1 and CDR2 from the germline V gene are MNHEY and SVGEGT. V gave up 2 bases and J gave up 6 bases, with 5 bases separating them.

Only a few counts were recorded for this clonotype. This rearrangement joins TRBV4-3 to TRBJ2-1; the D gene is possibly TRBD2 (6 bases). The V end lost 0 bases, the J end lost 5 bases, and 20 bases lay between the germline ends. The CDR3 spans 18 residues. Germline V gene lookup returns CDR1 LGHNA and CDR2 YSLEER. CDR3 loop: CASSQDGGVSRENNEQFF. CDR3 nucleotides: TGCGCCAGCAGCCAAGATGGGGGTGTGTCCCGGGAGAACAATGAGCAGTTCTTC.

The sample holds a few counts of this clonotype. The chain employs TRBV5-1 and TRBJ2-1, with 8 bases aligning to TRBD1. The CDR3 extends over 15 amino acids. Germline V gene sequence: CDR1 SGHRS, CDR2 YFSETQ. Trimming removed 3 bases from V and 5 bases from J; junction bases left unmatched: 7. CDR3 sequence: CASSWGDRGNNEQFF. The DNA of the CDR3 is TGCGCCAGCAGCTGGGGAGACAGGGGCAACAATGAGCAGTTCTTC.

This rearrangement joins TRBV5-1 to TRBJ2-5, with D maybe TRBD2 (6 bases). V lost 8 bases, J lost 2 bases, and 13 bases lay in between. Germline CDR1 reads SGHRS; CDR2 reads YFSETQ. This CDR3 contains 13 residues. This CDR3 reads CARVGGRQETQYF. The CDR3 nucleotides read TGCGCCAGAGTGGGGGGTCGACAAGAGACCCAGTACTTC.